Below are 32 T cell receptor beta chains sequenced from a single sample in a study of shared clonotypes between healthy human individuals. Generated by immunoSEQ multiplex PCR, the TCRdb table keeps only in-frame clones and is missing some. Found here are about 2.3 million clones, 90% to 95% of them singletons; the top ten hold approximately 0.4%. Source material: naive CD4+ T cells from PBMCs. Described subset: CD45RA+ positively selected. These receptors all stem from a young man in good health. Some clones in this sample may be carry-over from other donors' samples.

The chain couples TRBV7-9 to TRBJ1-1; possibly TRBD1 for D (6 bases). CDR1 SEHNR and CDR2 FQNEAQ come from the germline V gene (reference sequence). The germline V and J ends were trimmed by 1 base and 10 bases, with 10 bases remaining between them. This CDR3 region has 12 residues. CDR3 sequence reads: CASSLVQGVAFF. The CDR3 DNA reads as TGTGCCAGCAGCTTAGTACAGGGCGTAGCTTTCTTT.

This chain uses TRBV5-1 with TRBJ2-1, with D perhaps matching TRBD2 (6 bases). This CDR3 is 14 amino acids long. Trimming stripped 4 bases from V and 5 bases from J, with 13 bases between. Germline V gives CDR1 SGHRS, CDR2 YFSETQ. This CDR3 reads CASSPGEQNNEQFF. In DNA, the CDR3 is TGCGCCAGCAGCCCGGGGGAACAAAACAATGAGCAGTTCTTC.

This chain joins TRBV5-1 and TRBJ2-1; D is uncertain. Per germline, CDR1 SGHRS and CDR2 YFSETQ. Trimming left V 0 bases short and J 9 bases short, with 10 bases between. The CDR3 has 13 residues. The chain's CDR3 is CASSLDRFSEQFF. The CDR3 DNA follows: TGCGCCAGCAGCTTGGATAGGTTTAGTGAGCAGTTCTTC.

The rearrangement links TRBV6-1 to TRBJ2-5, with D perhaps matching TRBD2 (6 bases). The CDR3 contains 15 residues. Germline V gene data show CDR1 as MNHNS and CDR2 as SASEGT. Trimming stripped 3 bases from V and 5 bases from J, with 16 bases between. CDR3 nucleotide sequence: TGTGCCAGCAGTGACGGGGGTTCCCTAGAGGAGACCCAGTACTTC. Its protein product is CASSDGGSLEETQYF.

The chain employs TRBV19 and TRBJ2-6; 8 nucleotides match TRBD1. The V gene's germline CDR1 is LNHDA and CDR2 SQIVND (reference sequence). V gave up 4 bases and J gave up 4 bases; unmatched junction bases: 3. The CDR3 spans 15 residues. CDR3 sequence reads: CASSRGTGGANVLTF. CDR3 in DNA: TGTGCCAGTAGTAGGGGGACAGGCGGGGCCAACGTCCTGACTTTC.

J is TRBJ1-1 and V is TRBV27, with TRBD1 as a possible D gene (6 bases). The CDR3 has 15 residues. Germline V lookup: CDR1 MNHEY, CDR2 SMNVEV (reference sequence). V shed 4 bases and J shed 5 bases, with 17 bases lying between them. CDR3 sequence (DNA): TGTGCCAGCAGTTCAAGGGGGAAGGGGGGGACTGAAGCTTTCTTT. This gives the protein CASSSRGKGGTEAFF.

A single count supports this clone. The genes are TRBV6-5 and TRBJ2-7; D gene uncertain. The CDR3 covers 14 residues. Trimming pared 6 bases from V and 4 bases from J, leaving 16 bases between. Germline V gene data show CDR1 as MNHEY and CDR2 as SVGAGI. CDR3 sequence reads: CASSLSRRLYEQYF. The CDR3 DNA follows: TGTGCCAGCAGCCTCTCTCGGCGGCTTTACGAGCAGTACTTC.

The CDR3 here is CASSEQAESYNEQFF. Written as DNA, the CDR3 is TGTGCCAGCAGCGAGCAGGCGGAATCCTACAATGAGCAGTTCTTC. The genes are TRBV9 and TRBJ2-1, with D unresolved. Germline CDR1 SGDLS, CDR2 YYNGEE. Trimming pared 3 bases from V and 1 base from J, leaving 11 bases between. CDR3 size: 15 residues.

The chain joins TRBV7-8 to TRBJ2-7; TRBD2 matches 9 bases. Per germline, CDR1 SGHVS and CDR2 FQNEAQ. Germline trimming cut 4 bases from V and 2 bases from J; bases unmatched to any gene: 6. CDR3 length: 15 amino acids. The CDR3, as DNA: TGTGCCAGCAGCTCAGAGCGGGAGGTAACCTACGAGCAGTACTTC. Its translation: CASSSEREVTYEQYF.

J is TRBJ1-2 and V is TRBV7-9, with D possibly matching TRBD1 (5 bases). CDR1 and CDR2 from the germline V gene are SEHNR and FQNEAQ (reference sequence). V gave up 5 bases and J gave up 4 bases, with 14 bases separating them. The CDR3 is made up of 14 amino acids. CDR3 in amino acids: CASSPGQIVYGYTF. CDR3 sequence (DNA): TGTGCCAGCAGCCCGGGGCAGATCGTCTATGGCTACACCTTC.

This clone was recorded only once. The CDR3 region is CASSLFGDEPYNEQFF. CDR3 bases: TGTGCCAGCAGCCTCTTCGGGGACGAGCCTTACAATGAGCAGTTCTTC. The V gene is TRBV5-6, the J gene TRBJ2-1; D is tentatively TRBD1 or TRBD2 (5 bases each). CDR1 and CDR2 from the germline V gene are SGHDT and YYEEEE. This CDR3 region has 16 residues. The V gene lost 4 bases and the J gene lost 4 bases, with 18 bases spanning the gap.

The gene calls are TRBV2 and TRBJ1-2; D unresolved. V was pared by 4 bases and J by 2 bases, with 11 bases between. This CDR3 is 14 amino acids long. Germline CDR1 is SNHLY and CDR2 is FYNNEI. The CDR3 DNA sequence: TGTGCCAGCAGTGTCCAAGCTACCAACTATGGCTACACCTTC. It translates to CASSVQATNYGYTF.

This clone was seen a handful of times. The chain combines TRBV6-6 with TRBJ1-1; no definite D call. CDR1 is MNHNY and CDR2 is SVGAGI in the germline V gene (reference sequence). The CDR3 consists of 11 residues. With 6 bases removed from V and 4 bases from J, the gap between germline ends came to 6 bases. The CDR3 DNA reads as TGTGCCAGCAGAGCACCCACTGAAGCTTTCTTT. Translated: CASRAPTEAFF.

The chain recombines TRBV4-1 with TRBJ1-5, with TRBD1 matching over 9 bases. CDR3 length: 15 residues. Germline V gives CDR1 MGHRA, CDR2 YSYEKL. Trimming removed 6 bases from V and 7 bases from J; junction bases left unmatched: 10. CDR3 residues: CASRPGGTGMQPQHF. CDR3 sequence (DNA): TGCGCCAGCAGACCCGGGGGGACAGGGATGCAGCCCCAGCATTTT.

The chain couples TRBV27 to TRBJ1-5; D is ambiguous. Trimming removed 1 base at V and 12 bases at J, with 13 bases between. Germline V gives CDR1 MNHEY, CDR2 SMNVEV (reference sequence). The CDR3 has 13 residues. CDR3 DNA sequence: TGTGCCAGCAGTTTATTCCGGGGAACGGTCCAGCATTTT. It encodes CASSLFRGTVQHF.

Points on this clone: One end of the junction varies from germline; a read error may be responsible. The chain combines TRBV5-1 with TRBJ2-2; D is uncertain. Per the germline V gene, CDR1 is SGHRS and CDR2 is YFSETQ. The CDR3 contains 14 residues. CDR3 in amino acids: CASRLVLNTGELFF. CDR3 coding DNA: TGCGCCAGCAGATTGGTCTTGAACACCGGGGAGCTGTTTTTT.

The rearrangement joins TRBV4-3 to TRBJ1-5, with a weak D call TRBD1 (5 bases). Trimming pared 1 base from V and 7 bases from J, leaving 11 bases between. In germline, CDR1 is LGHNA, CDR2 YSLEER. The CDR3 consists of 14 residues. CDR3 DNA sequence: TGCGCCAGCAGCCAAGGTGGGGGTACGCAGCCCCAGCATTTT. This encodes CASSQGGGTQPQHF.

The chain uses TRBV29-1 and TRBJ1-5, with 7 nucleotides matching TRBD1. The CDR3 loop spans 15 amino acids. CDR1 and CDR2 (germline): SQVTM, ANQGSEA. The junction had 8 bases not matched to a gene; V was cut back by 6 bases and J by 0 bases. CDR3 protein: CSVLGDSDSNQPQHF. CDR3 DNA: TGCAGCGTCCTAGGGGACAGCGATAGCAATCAGCCCCAGCATTTT.

V is TRBV6-6 and J is TRBJ2-2; D is ambiguous. Germline V gene data show CDR1 as MNHNY and CDR2 as SVGAGI (reference sequence). This CDR3 comprises 13 residues. With 4 bases removed from V and 6 bases from J, the gap between germline ends came to 9 bases. CDR3 coding DNA: TGTGCCAGCAGTTTTAATGGCGCCGGGGAGCTGTTTTTT. It is translated as CASSFNGAGELFF.

The V gene is TRBV6-1, the J gene TRBJ2-2; tentatively, D is TRBD2 (5 bases). This CDR3 contains 16 residues. V lost 4 bases and J lost 2, with 14 bases in between. Looked up from germline, CDR1 is MNHNS and CDR2 is SASEGT. Here the CDR3 reads CASSAWPGSNTGELFF. As DNA, the CDR3 is TGTGCCAGCAGTGCTTGGCCGGGGTCCAACACCGGGGAGCTGTTTTTT.

The V gene is TRBV5-6, the J gene TRBJ2-5; TRBD2 matches 8 bases. CDR1 is SGHDT, CDR2 YYEEEE, per germline. CDR3 length equals 13 residues. V lost 7 bases, J lost 3 bases, and 5 bases stayed unmatched. In DNA form, the CDR3 reads TGTGCCAGCTCGAAACTAGCGGAAGAGACCCAGTACTTC. Translation gives CASSKLAEETQYF. Using reference TRBV5-6 and TRBJ2-5 for the parts outside the CDR3, the full variable domain is DAGVTQSPTHLIKTRGQQVTLRCSPKSGHDTVSWYQQALGQGPQFIFQYYEEEERQRGNFPDRFSGHQFPNYSSELNVNALLLGDSALYLCASSKLAEETQYFGPGTRLLVL.

About this clone: The same CDR3 arises from other DNA sequences in this sample as well. This chain links TRBV5-8 with TRBJ1-5, with 7 bases that match TRBD1. The CDR3 contains 15 residues. With 4 bases clipped from V and 0 bases from J, the junction kept 4 bases outside the gene matches. From germline, CDR1 is SGHTS and CDR2 YDEGEE. In DNA, the CDR3 is TGTGCCAGCAGCCTGGGACAGTATAGCAATCAGCCCCAGCATTTT. Its translation is CASSLGQYSNQPQHF.

This chain joins TRBV6-1 and TRBJ1-4, with TRBD1 as a possible D gene (6 bases). The germline gives CDR1 MNHNS, CDR2 SASEGT. V lost 4 bases and J lost 7, with 16 bases in between. This CDR3 comprises 15 residues. CDR3 residues: CASSVTGGGSEKLFF. CDR3 sequence (DNA): TGTGCCAGCAGTGTAACCGGGGGCGGAAGTGAAAAACTGTTTTTT.

CDR3 nucleotides: TGCGCCAGCAGCTTGGGACGACTAGCGGGAGAAGAAGCCCAGTACTTC. This translates into CASSLGRLAGEEAQYF. The chain combines TRBV5-1 with TRBJ2-5, with 12 bases fitting TRBD2. The V gene's germline CDR1 is SGHRS and CDR2 YFSETQ. After removal of 0 bases from V and 9 bases from J, the junction contained 9 bases not matched to a gene. The CDR3 runs to 16 residues.

The rearrangement uses TRBV5-4 and TRBJ1-2; D gene unclear. The CDR3 extends over 13 amino acids. Germline V gives CDR1 SGHNT, CDR2 YYREEE (reference sequence). V was shortened by 4 bases and J by 3 bases, with 10 bases between the two germline ends. Written as DNA, the CDR3 is TGTGCCAGCAGCCAGGACGGATACTATGGCTACACCTTC. Protein sequence: CASSQDGYYGYTF.

The chain couples TRBV15 to TRBJ1-2; 7 bases fit TRBD1. Per germline, CDR1 LNHNV and CDR2 YYDKDF (reference sequence). Germline trimming cut 3 bases from V and 8 bases from J; bases unmatched to any gene: 12. The CDR3 sequence is 15 residues long. The CDR3 protein is CATSRGQQGGWGYTF. CDR3 DNA: TGTGCCACCAGCAGGGGGCAACAAGGGGGCTGGGGCTACACCTTC.

The rearrangement links TRBV18 to TRBJ2-6; TRBD1 agrees at 9 bases. This CDR3 spans 19 amino acids. Germline CDR1 is KGHSH and CDR2 is LQKENI. Unmatched junction bases numbered 11, after V lost 3 bases and J lost 2 bases. In nucleotides, the CDR3 is TGTGCCAGCTCACCGTACGGGACAGGGTCTACTCCTGGGGCCAACGTCCTGACTTTC. This encodes CASSPYGTGSTPGANVLTF.

This clone was recorded only once. The chain combines TRBV11-2 with TRBJ2-1; a possible D gene is TRBD2 (5 bases). V was trimmed by 5 bases and J by 6 bases, leaving 8 bases between them. Per germline, CDR1 SGHAT and CDR2 FQNNGV. This CDR3 region has 12 residues. The CDR3 nucleotides read TGTGCCAGCAGCGACTACAGCAATGAGCAGTTCTTC. Amino acids: CASSDYSNEQFF.

The chain uses TRBV6-1 and TRBJ1-1, with D perhaps matching TRBD1 (6 bases). CDR1 is MNHNS and CDR2 is SASEGT in the germline V gene. The CDR3 is 13 amino acids. V was trimmed by 6 bases and J by 3 bases, leaving 11 bases between them. The CDR3 DNA is TGTGCCAGCAGGAACAGGGTGGACACTGAAGCTTTCTTT. Amino acid sequence: CASRNRVDTEAFF.

The chain carries TRBV10-3 and TRBJ2-1; 12 bases are shared with TRBD2. V lost 5 bases, J lost 5 bases, and 7 bases stayed unmatched. This CDR3 region has 16 residues. Germline V lookup: CDR1 ENHRY, CDR2 SYGVKD. This CDR3 is CAISTRTSGNHNEQFF. The CDR3 coding sequence is TGTGCCATCAGTACTCGGACTAGCGGGAACCACAATGAGCAGTTCTTC.

CDR3 nucleotide sequence: TGTGCCAGTAGCACCGTGACAGGCACGAGGGGGACCCAGTACTTC. Protein sequence: CASSTVTGTRGTQYF. The chain has TRBV19 and TRBJ2-5, with D maybe TRBD1 (6 bases). The CDR3 runs to 15 residues. V was cut by 6 bases and J by 7 bases, with 21 bases left in between. Germline values: CDR1 LNHDA, CDR2 SQIVND (reference sequence).

The chain combines TRBV6-5 with TRBJ2-5, with 8 bases lining up with TRBD1. This CDR3 spans 16 amino acids. Germline CDR1 MNHEY, CDR2 SVGAGI. The junction had 8 bases not matched to a gene; V was cut back by 0 bases and J by 5 bases. The CDR3 nucleotides read TGTGCCAGCAGTTACTCCAGGGGGCAGACGGTGGAGACCCAGTACTTC. It is translated as CASSYSRGQTVETQYF.